This T cell receptor beta chain comes out of a study of blood T cells in healthy people across ages. Whole-study results and caveats: The authors considered diversity estimates from one million T cells to be underestimates. Age brought a roughly linear fall in TCR beta diversity measured per million T cells.

Primers used in a second PCR of roughly 6 to 11 cycles were a sample-barcoded 5' primer and a J-beta primer mix. Each cDNA molecule was tagged by a template-switch adaptor with 12 random nucleotides. MiXCR, run by TCRdb on the 5' RACE reads, gives a single entry per CDR3 protein. The profile shows fewer than 2,000,000 distinct CDR3 sequences, 30% to 40% of them singletons. This clonotype showed up many times. The antigen is undetermined. The CDR3 spans 16 residues. Germline V CDR1 and CDR2: DFQATT, SNEGSKA (reference sequence). Unmatched junction bases numbered 9, after V lost 0 bases and J lost 4 bases.

Sequencing input: blood. This sequence originates from a woman in her 30s in good health. The chain joins TRBV20-1 to TRBJ1-2; 9 nucleotides agree with TRBD1. The DNA for the CDR3 is TGCAGTGCTAGAGATCTAGGACAGGGGTTCAGCTATGGCTACACCTTC. As protein: CSARDLGQGFSYGYTF.